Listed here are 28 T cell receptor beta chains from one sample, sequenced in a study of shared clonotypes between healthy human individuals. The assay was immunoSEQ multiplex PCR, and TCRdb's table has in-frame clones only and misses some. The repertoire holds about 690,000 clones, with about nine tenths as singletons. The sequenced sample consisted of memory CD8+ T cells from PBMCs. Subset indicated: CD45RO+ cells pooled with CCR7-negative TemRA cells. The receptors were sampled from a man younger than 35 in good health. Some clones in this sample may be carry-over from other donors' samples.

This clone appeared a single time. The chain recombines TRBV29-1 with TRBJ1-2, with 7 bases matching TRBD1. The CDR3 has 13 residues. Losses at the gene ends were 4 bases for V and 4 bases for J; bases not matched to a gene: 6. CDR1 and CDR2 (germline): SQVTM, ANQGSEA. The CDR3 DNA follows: TGCAGCGTTGCTACAGGGGAGGTCTATGGCTACACCTTC. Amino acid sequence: CSVATGEVYGYTF.

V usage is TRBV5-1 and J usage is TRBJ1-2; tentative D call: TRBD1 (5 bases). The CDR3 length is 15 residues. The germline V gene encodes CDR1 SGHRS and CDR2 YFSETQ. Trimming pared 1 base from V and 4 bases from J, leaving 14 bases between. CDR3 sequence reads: CASSLRAGRGYGYTF. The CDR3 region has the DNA TGCGCCAGCAGCTTGAGGGCAGGAAGGGGCTATGGCTACACCTTC.

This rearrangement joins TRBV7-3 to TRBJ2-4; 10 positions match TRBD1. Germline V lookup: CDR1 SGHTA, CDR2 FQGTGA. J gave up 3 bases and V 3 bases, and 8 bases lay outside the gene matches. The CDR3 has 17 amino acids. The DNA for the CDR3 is TGTGCCAGCAGCTTGGCTCACGGGACAGGGGACAAAAACATTCAGTACTTC. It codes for CASSLAHGTGDKNIQYF.

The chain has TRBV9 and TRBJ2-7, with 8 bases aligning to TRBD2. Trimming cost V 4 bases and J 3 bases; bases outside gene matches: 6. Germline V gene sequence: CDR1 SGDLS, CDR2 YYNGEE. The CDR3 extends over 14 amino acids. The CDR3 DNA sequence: TGTGCCAGCAGCTTGGGGACTAGATTCTACGAGCAGTACTTC. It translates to CASSLGTRFYEQYF.

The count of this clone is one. CDR3: CASSITSSGRVYEQYF. DNA of the CDR3: TGTGCCAGCAGCATAACCTCTAGCGGGAGGGTCTACGAGCAGTACTTC. The chain joins TRBV7-2 to TRBJ2-7; 12 bases match TRBD2. The CDR3 covers 16 residues. V trimming: 5 bases; J trimming: 3 bases; junction bases outside the gene matches: 8. Germline lookup yields CDR1 SGHTA and CDR2 FQGNSA. The full variable domain, in which reference TRBV7-2 and TRBJ2-7 provide the parts outside the CDR3, is GAGVSQSPSNKVTEKGKDVELRCDPISGHTALYWYRQSLGQGLEFLIYFQGNSAPDKSGLPSDRFSAERTGGSVSTLTIQRTQQEDSAVYLCASSITSSGRVYEQYFGPGTRLTVT.

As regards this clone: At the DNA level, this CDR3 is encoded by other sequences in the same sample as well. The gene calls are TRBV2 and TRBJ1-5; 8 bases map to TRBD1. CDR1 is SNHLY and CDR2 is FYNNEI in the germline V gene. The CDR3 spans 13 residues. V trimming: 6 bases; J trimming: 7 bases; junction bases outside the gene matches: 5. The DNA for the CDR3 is TGTGCCAGCAGCGGACAGGGAAACCAGCCCCAGCATTTT. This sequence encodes CASSGQGNQPQHF.

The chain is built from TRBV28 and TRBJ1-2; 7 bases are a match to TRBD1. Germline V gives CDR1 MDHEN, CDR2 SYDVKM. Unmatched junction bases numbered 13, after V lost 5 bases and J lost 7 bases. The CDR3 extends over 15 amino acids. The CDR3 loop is CASSLTRGGGGGYTF. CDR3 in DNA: TGTGCCAGCAGTCTCACCCGAGGGGGCGGCGGTGGCTACACCTTC.

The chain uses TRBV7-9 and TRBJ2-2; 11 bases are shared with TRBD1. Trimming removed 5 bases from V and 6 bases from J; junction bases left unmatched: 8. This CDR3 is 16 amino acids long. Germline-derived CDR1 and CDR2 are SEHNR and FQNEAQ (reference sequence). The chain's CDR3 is CASSPTDRGRAGELFF. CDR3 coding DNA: TGTGCCAGCAGCCCCACGGACAGGGGGCGCGCCGGGGAGCTGTTTTTT.

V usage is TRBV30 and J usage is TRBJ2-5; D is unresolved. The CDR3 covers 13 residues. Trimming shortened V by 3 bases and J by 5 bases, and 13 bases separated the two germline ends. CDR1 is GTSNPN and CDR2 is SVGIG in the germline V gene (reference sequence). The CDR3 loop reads CAWSLTGPETQYF. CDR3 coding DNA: TGTGCCTGGAGCCTTACCGGGCCTGAGACCCAGTACTTC.

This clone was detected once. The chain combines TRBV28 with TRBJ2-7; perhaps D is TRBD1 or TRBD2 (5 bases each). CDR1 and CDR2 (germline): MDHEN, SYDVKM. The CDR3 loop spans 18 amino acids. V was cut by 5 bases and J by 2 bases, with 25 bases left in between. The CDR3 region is CASSIGWDLRSVTYEQYF. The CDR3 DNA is TGTGCCAGCAGTATAGGGTGGGACCTAAGGAGCGTGACCTACGAGCAGTACTTC.

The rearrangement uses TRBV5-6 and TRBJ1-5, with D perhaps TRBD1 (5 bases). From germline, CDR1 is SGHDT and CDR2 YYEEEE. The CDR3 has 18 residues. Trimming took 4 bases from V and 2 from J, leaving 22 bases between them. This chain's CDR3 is CASSRLMWGVPGNQPQHF. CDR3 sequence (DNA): TGTGCCAGCAGCCGACTAATGTGGGGCGTCCCAGGCAATCAGCCCCAGCATTTT.

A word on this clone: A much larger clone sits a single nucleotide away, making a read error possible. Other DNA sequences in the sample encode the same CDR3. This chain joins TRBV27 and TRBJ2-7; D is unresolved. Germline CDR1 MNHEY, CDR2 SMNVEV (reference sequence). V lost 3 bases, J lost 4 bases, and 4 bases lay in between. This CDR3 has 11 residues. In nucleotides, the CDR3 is TGTGCCAGCAGTTTGGGGTACGAGCAGTACTTC. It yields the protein CASSLGYEQYF.

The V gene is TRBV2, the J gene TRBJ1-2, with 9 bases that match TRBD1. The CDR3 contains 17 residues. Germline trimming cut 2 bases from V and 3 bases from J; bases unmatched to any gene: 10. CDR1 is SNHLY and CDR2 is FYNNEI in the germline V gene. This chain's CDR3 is CASSEPRTGASHYGYTF. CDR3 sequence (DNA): TGTGCCAGCAGTGAACCTAGGACAGGGGCTTCTCACTATGGCTACACCTTC.

CDR3 in amino acids: CASSLVLAGGGEGTQYF. Written as DNA, the CDR3 is TGTGCCAGCAGCTTAGTCCTAGCGGGAGGGGGTGAAGGGACCCAGTACTTC. This chain joins TRBV7-2 and TRBJ2-5, with 12 bases aligning to TRBD2. Germline CDR1 is SGHTA and CDR2 is FQGNSA. The CDR3 contains 17 residues. J was trimmed by 7 bases and V by 1 base; bases with no gene match: 10.

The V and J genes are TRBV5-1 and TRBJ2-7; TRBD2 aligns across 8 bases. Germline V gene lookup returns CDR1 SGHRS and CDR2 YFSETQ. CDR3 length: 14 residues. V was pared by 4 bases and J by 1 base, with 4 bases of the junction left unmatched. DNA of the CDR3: TGCGCCAGCAGCCTTAGCGGGGCTTCCTACGAGCAGTACTTC. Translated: CASSLSGASYEQYF.

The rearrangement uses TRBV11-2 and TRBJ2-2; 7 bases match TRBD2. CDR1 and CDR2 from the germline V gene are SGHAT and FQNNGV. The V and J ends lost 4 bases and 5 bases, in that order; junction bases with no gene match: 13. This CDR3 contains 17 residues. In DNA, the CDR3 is TGTGCCAGCAGCTCGCAAAAGGGAGGGCCGTTTACCGGGGAGCTGTTTTTT. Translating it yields CASSSQKGGPFTGELFF.

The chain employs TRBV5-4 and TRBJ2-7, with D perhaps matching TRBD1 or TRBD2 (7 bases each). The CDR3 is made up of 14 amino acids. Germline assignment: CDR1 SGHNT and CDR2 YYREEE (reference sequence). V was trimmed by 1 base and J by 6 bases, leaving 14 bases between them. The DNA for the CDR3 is TGTGCCAGCAGCTTGACCAGGGGGGGGAGCGAGCAGTACTTC. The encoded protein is CASSLTRGGSEQYF.

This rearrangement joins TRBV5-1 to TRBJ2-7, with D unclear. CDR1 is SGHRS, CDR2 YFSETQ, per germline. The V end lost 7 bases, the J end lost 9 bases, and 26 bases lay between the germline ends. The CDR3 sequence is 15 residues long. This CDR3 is CASQSLGGFLKGQYF. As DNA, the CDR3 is TGCGCCAGCCAGTCCCTCGGCGGATTCCTTAAAGGGCAGTACTTC.

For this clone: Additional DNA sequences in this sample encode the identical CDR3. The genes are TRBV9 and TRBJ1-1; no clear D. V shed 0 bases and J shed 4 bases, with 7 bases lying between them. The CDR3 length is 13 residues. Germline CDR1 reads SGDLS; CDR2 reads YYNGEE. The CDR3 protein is CASSVGGLTEAFF. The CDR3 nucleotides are TGTGCCAGCAGCGTAGGCGGGCTCACTGAAGCTTTCTTT. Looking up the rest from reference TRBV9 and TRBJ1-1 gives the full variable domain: DSGVTQTPKHLITATGQRVTLRCSPRSGDLSVYWYQQSLDQGLQFLIQYYNGEERAKGNILERFSAQQFPDLHSELNLSSLELGDSALYFCASSVGGLTEAFFGQGTRLTVV.

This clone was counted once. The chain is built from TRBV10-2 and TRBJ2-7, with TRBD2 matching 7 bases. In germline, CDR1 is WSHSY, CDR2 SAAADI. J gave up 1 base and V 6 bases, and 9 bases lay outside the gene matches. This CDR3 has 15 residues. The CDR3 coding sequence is TGCGCCAGCAGACTTTTCGACGGGGGGTCCTACGAGCAGTACTTC. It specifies CASRLFDGGSYEQYF.

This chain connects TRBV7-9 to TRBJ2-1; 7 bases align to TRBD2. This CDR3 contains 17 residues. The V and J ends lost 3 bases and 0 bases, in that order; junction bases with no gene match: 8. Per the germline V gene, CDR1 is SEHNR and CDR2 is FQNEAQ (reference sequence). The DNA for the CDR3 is TGTGCCAGCAGCTTGGGGTGGGGCGGGAGCTCCTACAATGAGCAGTTCTTC. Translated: CASSLGWGGSSYNEQFF.

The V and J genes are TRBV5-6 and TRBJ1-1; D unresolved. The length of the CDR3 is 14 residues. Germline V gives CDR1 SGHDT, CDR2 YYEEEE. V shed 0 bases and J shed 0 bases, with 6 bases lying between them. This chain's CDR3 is CASSLDSLNTEAFF. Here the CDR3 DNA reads TGTGCCAGCAGCTTGGACAGTTTGAACACTGAAGCTTTCTTT.

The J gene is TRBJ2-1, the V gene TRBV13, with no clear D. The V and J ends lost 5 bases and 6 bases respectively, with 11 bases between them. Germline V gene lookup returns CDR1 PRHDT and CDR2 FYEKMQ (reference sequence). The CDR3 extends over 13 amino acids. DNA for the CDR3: TGTGCCAGCAGCCTTCTAGGCCCCAATGAGCAGTTCTTC. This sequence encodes CASSLLGPNEQFF.

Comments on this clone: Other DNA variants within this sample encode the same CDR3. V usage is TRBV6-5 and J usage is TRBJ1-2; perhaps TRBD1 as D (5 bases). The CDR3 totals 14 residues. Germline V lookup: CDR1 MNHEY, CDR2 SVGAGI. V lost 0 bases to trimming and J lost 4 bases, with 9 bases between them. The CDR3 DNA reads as TGTGCCAGCAGTTACTCGGAGGGACCCTATGGCTACACCTTC. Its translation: CASSYSEGPYGYTF.

The CDR3 region has the DNA TGTGCCAGCAGCTTGGAGCCGGGAAGCGAGCAGTACTTC. It specifies CASSLEPGSEQYF. The chain has TRBV4-2 and TRBJ2-7; D is possibly TRBD2 (5 bases). CDR1 and CDR2 (germline): LGHNA, YNFKEQ. The CDR3 runs to 13 residues. V dropped 5 bases and J dropped 6 bases, with 14 bases sitting between them.

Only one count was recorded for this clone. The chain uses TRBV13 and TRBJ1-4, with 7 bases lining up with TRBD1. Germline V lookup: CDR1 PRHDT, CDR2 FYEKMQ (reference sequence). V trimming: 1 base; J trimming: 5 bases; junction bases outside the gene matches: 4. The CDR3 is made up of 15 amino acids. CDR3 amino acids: CASSLASQGNEKLFF. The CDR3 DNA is TGTGCCAGCAGCTTAGCTTCACAGGGGAATGAAAAACTGTTTTTT.

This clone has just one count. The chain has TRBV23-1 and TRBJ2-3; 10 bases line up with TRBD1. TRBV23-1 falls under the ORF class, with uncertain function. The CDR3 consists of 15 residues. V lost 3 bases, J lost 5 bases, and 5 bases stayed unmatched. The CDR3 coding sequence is TGCGCCAGCAGTCAGAGACAGGGGGCTCAAGATACGCAGTATTTT. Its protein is CASSQRQGAQDTQYF.

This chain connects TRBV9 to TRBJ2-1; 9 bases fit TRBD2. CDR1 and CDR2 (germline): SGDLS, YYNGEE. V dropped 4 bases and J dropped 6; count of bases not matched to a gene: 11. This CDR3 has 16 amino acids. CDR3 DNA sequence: TGTGCCAGCAGCCCTCGCATTAGCGGGAGTGGCAATGAGCAGTTCTTC. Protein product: CASSPRISGSGNEQFF.